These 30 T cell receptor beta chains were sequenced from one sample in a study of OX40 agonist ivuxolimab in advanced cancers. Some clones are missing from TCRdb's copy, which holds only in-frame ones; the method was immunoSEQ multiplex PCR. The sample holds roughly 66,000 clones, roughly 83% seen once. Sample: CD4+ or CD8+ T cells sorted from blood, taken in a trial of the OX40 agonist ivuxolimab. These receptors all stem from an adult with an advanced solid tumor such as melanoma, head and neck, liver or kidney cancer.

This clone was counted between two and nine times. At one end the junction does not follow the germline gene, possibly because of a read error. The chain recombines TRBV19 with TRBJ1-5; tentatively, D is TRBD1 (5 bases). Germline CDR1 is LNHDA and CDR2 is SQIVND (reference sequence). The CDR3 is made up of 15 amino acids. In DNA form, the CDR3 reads TGTGCCAGTAGGATAGGGGCGGGGGGCAATCAGCCCCAGCATTTT. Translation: CASRIGAGGNQPQHF.

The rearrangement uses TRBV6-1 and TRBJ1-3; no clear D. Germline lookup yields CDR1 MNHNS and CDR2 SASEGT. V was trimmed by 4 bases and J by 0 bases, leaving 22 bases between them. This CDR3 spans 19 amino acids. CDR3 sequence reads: CASSVSSRAGRSSGNTIYF. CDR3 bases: TGTGCCAGCAGTGTTTCGTCCCGAGCAGGCAGATCCTCTGGAAACACCATATATTTT.

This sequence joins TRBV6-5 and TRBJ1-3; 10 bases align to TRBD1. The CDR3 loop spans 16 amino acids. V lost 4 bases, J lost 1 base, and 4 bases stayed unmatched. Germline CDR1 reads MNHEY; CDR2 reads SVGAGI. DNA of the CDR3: TGTGCCAGCAGTTCCCTGGGACAGGGGTCTGGAAACACCATATATTTT. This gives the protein CASSSLGQGSGNTIYF.

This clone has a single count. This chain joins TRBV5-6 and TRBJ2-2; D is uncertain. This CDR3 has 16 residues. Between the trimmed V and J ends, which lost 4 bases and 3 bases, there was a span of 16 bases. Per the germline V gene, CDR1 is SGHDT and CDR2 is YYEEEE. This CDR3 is CASSGWTKKYTGELFF. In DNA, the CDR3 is TGTGCCAGCAGCGGATGGACCAAGAAATACACCGGGGAGCTGTTTTTT.

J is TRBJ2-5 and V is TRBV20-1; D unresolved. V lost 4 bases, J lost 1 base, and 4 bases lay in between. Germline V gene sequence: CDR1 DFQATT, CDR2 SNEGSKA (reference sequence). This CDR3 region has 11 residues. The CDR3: CSANRQETQYF. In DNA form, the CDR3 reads TGCAGTGCTAATCGCCAAGAGACCCAGTACTTC.

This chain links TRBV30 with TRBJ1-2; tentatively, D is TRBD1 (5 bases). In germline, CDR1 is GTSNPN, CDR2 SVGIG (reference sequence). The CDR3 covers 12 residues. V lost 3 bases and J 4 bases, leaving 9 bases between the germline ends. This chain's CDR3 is CAWRGGFYGYTF. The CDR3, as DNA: TGTGCCTGGAGGGGGGGATTCTATGGCTACACCTTC.

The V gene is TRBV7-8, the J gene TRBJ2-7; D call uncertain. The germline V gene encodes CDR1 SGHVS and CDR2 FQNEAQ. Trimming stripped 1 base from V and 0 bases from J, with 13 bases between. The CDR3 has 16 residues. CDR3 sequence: CASSLDLRRNSYEQYF. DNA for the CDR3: TGTGCCAGCAGCTTAGACCTTCGACGAAACTCCTACGAGCAGTACTTC.

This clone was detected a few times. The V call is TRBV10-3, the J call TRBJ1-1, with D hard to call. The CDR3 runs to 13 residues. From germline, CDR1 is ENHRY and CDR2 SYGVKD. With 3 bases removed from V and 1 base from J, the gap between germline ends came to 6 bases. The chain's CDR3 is CAISDQRNTEAFF. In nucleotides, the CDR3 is TGTGCCATCAGTGATCAGAGGAACACTGAAGCTTTCTTT.

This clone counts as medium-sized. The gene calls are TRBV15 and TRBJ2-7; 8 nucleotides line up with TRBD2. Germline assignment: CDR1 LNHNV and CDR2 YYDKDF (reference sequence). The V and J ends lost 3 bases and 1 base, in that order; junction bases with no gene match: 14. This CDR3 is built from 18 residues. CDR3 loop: CATSSGHITSGLSYEQYF. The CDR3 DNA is TGTGCCACCAGCAGCGGACACATTACTAGCGGATTATCCTACGAGCAGTACTTC. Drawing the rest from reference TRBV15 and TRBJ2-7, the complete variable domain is DAMVIQNPRYQVTQFGKPVTLSCSQTLNHNVMYWYQQKSSQAPKLLFHYYDKDFNNEADTPDNFQSRRPNTSFCFLDIRSPGLGDTAMYLCATSSGHITSGLSYEQYFGPGTRLTVT.

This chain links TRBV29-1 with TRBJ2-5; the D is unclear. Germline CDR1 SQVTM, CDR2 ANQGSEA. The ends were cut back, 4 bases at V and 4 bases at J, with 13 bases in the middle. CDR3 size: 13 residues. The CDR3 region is CSVGRNSRETQYF. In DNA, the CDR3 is TGCAGCGTTGGGAGAAATAGCCGAGAGACCCAGTACTTC.

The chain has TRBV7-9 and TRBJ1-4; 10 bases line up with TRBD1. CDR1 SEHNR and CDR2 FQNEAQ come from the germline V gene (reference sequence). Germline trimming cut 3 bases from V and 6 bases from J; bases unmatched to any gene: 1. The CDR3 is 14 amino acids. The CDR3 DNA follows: TGTGCCAGCAGCTTGGGACAGGGGTATGAAAAACTGTTTTTT. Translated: CASSLGQGYEKLFF. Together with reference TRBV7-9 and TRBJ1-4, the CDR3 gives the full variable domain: DTGVSQNPRHKITKRGQNVTFRCDPISEHNRLYWYRQTLGQGPEFLTYFQNEAQLEKSRLLSDRFSAERPKGSFSTLEIQRTEQGDSAMYLCASSLGQGYEKLFFGSGTQLSVL.

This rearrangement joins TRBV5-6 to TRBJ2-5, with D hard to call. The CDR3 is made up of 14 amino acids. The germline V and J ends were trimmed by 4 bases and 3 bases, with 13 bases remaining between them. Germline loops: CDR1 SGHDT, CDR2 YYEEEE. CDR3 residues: CASSTPDGKETQYF. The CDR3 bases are TGTGCCAGCAGCACCCCGGATGGTAAAGAGACCCAGTACTTC.

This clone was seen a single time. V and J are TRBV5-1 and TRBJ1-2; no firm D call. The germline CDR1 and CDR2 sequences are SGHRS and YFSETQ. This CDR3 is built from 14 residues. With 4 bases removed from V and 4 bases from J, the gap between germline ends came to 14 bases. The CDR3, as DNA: TGCGCCAGCAGCCCCAAGGGAGATGGCTATGGCTACACCTTC. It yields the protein CASSPKGDGYGYTF. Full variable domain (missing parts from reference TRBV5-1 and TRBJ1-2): KAGVTQTPRYLIKTRGQQVTLSCSPISGHRSVSWYQQTPGQGLQFLFEYFSETQRNKGNFPGRFSGRQFSNSRSEMNVSTLELGDSALYLCASSPKGDGYGYTFGSGTRLTVV.

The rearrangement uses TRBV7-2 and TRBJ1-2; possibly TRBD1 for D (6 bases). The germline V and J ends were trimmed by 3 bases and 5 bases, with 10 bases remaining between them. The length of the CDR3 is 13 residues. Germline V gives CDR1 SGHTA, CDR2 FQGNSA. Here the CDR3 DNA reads TGTGCCAGCAGCTTGGGGGGCGGGTATGGCTACACCTTC. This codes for CASSLGGGYGYTF. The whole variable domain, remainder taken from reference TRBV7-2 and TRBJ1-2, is GAGVSQSPSNKVTEKGKDVELRCDPISGHTALYWYRQSLGQGLEFLIYFQGNSAPDKSGLPSDRFSAERTGGSVSTLTIQRTQQEDSAVYLCASSLGGGYGYTFGSGTRLTVV.

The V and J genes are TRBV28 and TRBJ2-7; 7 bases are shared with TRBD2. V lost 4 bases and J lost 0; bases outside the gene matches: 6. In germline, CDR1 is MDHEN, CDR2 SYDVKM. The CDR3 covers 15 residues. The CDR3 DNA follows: TGTGCCAGCAGTTCTTCTAGCGGTTCCTCCTACGAGCAGTACTTC. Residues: CASSSSSGSSYEQYF.

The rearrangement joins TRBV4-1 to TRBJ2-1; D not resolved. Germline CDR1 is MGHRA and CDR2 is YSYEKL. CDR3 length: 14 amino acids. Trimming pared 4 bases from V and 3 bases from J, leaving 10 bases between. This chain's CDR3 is CASSRLLFYNEQFF. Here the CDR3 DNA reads TGCGCCAGCAGCCGGCTCCTCTTCTACAATGAGCAGTTCTTC.

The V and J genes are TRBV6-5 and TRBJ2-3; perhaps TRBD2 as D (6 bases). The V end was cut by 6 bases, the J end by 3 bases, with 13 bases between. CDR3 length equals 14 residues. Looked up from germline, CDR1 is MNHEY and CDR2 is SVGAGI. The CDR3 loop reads CASRGTQRTDTQYF. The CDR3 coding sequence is TGTGCCAGCAGGGGGACTCAGAGAACAGATACGCAGTATTTT.

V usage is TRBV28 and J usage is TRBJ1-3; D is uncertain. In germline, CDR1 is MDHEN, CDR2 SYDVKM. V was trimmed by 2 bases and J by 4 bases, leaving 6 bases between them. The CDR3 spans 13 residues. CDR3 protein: CASSLPPGNTIYF. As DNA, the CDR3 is TGTGCCAGCAGTTTACCCCCAGGAAACACCATATATTTT.

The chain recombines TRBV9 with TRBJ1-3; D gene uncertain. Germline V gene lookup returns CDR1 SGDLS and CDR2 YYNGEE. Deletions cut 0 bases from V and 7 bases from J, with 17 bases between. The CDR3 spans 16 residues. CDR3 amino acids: CASSVVGTGPSNTIYF. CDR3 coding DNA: TGTGCCAGCAGCGTAGTCGGAACCGGACCTTCTAACACCATATATTTT.

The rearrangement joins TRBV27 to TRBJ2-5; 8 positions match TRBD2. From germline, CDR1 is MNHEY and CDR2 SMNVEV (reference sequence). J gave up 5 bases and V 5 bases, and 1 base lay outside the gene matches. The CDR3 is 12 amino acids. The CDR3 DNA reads TGTGCCAGCAGTCGGGGGGGGGAGACCCAGTACTTC. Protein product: CASSRGGETQYF.

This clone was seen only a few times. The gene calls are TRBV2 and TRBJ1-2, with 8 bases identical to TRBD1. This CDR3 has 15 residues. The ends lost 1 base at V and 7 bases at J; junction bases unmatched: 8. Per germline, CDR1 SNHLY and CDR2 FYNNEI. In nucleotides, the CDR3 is TGTGCCAGCAGTGAAGATTCAGGGGGCTTAGGTGGCTACACCTTC. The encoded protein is CASSEDSGGLGGYTF.

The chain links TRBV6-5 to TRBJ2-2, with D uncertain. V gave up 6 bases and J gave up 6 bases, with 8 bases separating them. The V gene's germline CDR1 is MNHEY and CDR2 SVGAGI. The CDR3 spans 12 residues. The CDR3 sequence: CASRRTSGELFF. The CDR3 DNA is TGTGCCAGCAGACGGACCTCCGGGGAGCTGTTTTTT.

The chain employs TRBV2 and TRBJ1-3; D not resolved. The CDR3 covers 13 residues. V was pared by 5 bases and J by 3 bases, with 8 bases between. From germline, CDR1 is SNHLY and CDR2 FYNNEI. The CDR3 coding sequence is TGTGCCAGCAGTCGGGAGCTTGGAAACACCATATATTTT. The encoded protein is CASSRELGNTIYF.

The CDR3 DNA reads TGTGCCAGCAGCCAATTGCGAGACAGGGGGTTTCCCACTGAAGCTTTCTTT. Protein product: CASSQLRDRGFPTEAFF. The chain carries TRBV14 and TRBJ1-1; 9 bases fit TRBD1. Trimming removed 2 bases from V and 4 bases from J; junction bases left unmatched: 11. This CDR3 spans 17 amino acids. The V gene's germline CDR1 is SGHDN and CDR2 FVKESK.

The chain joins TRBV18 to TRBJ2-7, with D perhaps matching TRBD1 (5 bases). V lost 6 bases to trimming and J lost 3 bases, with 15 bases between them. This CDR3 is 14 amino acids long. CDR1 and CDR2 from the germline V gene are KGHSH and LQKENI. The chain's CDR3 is CASSSGKGNYEQYF. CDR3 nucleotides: TGTGCCAGCTCGTCAGGGAAGGGAAACTACGAGCAGTACTTC.

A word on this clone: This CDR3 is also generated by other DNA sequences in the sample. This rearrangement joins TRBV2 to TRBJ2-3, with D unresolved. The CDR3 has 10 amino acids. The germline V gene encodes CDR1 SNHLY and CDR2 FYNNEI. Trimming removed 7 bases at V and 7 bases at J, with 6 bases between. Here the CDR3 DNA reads TGTGCCAGCATGTGGAATACGCAGTATTTT. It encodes CASMWNTQYF. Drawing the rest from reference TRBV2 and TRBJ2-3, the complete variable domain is EPEVTQTPSHQVTQMGQEVILRCVPISNHLYFYWYRQILGQKVEFLVSFYNNEISEKSEIFDDQFSVERPDGSNFTLKIRSTKLEDSAMYFCASMWNTQYFGPGTRLTVL.

The CDR3 region is CASSLVNRPEQFF. The CDR3 coding sequence is TGTGCCAGCAGCTTAGTAAACAGGCCTGAGCAGTTCTTC. The gene calls are TRBV11-2 and TRBJ2-1; the D gene is possibly TRBD1 (5 bases). The germline gives CDR1 SGHAT, CDR2 FQNNGV. V was pared by 1 base and J by 9 bases, with 10 bases between. The CDR3 is 13 residues long.

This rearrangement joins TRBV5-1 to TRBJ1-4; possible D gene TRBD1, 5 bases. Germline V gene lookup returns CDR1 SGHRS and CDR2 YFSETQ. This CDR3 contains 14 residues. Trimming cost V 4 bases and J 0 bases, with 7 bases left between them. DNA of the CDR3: TGCGCCAGCAGCCTGACAGCAACTAATGAAAAACTGTTTTTT. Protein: CASSLTATNEKLFF. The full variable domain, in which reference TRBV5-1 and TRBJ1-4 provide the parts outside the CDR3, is KAGVTQTPRYLIKTRGQQVTLSCSPISGHRSVSWYQQTPGQGLQFLFEYFSETQRNKGNFPGRFSGRQFSNSRSEMNVSTLELGDSALYLCASSLTATNEKLFFGSGTQLSVL.

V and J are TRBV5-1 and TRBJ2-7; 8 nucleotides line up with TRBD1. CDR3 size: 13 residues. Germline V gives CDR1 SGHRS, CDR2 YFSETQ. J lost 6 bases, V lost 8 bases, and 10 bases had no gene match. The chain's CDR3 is CASNGQGGSEQYF. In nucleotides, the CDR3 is TGCGCCAGTAACGGACAGGGTGGGAGCGAGCAGTACTTC.

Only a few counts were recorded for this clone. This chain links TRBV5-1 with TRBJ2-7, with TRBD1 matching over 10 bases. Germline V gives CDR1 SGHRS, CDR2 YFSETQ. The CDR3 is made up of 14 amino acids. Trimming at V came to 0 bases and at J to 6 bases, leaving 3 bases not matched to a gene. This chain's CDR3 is CASSLVDRGSEQYF. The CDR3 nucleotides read TGCGCCAGCAGCTTGGTGGACAGGGGGTCCGAGCAGTACTTC.